The 16 T cell receptor beta chains presented below share a single source sample, sequenced in a study of T-cell reconstitution after alpha-beta-depleted transplantation in children. It was with unique molecular identifiers that the TCRbeta library was prepared. TCRdb reanalysed the PCR reads using MiXCR and keeps one entry per CDR3 protein. Among 83,000 or so distinct CDR3 sequences, 7% to 9% were seen once, and the ten largest hold approximately 6.6%. Here the sequenced sample was PBMCs from the stem cell graft donor, taken from the stem cell graft. The receptors stem from a human donor who donated a stem cell graft to a child with congenital amegakaryocytic thrombocytopenia.

This sequence joins TRBV19 and TRBJ1-1; D is unclear. Germline assignment: CDR1 LNHDA and CDR2 SQIVND (reference sequence). The V gene lost 5 bases and the J gene lost 2 bases, with 9 bases spanning the gap. CDR3 length equals 13 residues. This CDR3 reads CASSFTANTEAFF. CDR3 in DNA: TGTGCCAGTAGTTTCACAGCTAACACTGAAGCTTTCTTT.

This clonotype was detected ten times or more. V is TRBV7-8 and J is TRBJ1-6; 10 positions agree with TRBD1. Looked up from germline, CDR1 is SGHVS and CDR2 is FQNEAQ. CDR3 length: 13 residues. V was pared by 1 base and J by 17 bases, with 5 bases of the junction left unmatched. The CDR3 spells CASSLVSGQGIHF. The CDR3 coding sequence is TGTGCCAGCAGCTTAGTTTCGGGACAGGGGATCCACTTT.

This clonotype was observed at least ten times. The chain employs TRBV12-3 or TRBV12-4 and TRBJ1-4; D gene ambiguous. This CDR3 has 13 amino acids. Trimming removed 2 bases at V and 8 bases at J, with 9 bases between. The CDR3 loop is CASSLSGVEKLFF. The DNA of the CDR3 is TGTGCCAGCAGTTTATCCGGAGTGGAAAAACTGTTTTTT.

This clonotype has a count of ten or more. V gene TRBV10-3 combines with J gene TRBJ2-1, with D possibly being TRBD1 or TRBD2 (5 bases each). In germline, CDR1 is ENHRY, CDR2 SYGVKD. V lost 7 bases, J lost 7 bases, and 17 bases lay in between. The CDR3 extends over 14 amino acids. The CDR3, as DNA: TGTGCCATCACCCCGGGGCACCAATCAAATGAGCAGTTCTTC. This gives the protein CAITPGHQSNEQFF.

There are many counts of this clonotype. V and J are TRBV6-1 and TRBJ1-1; the match to TRBD1 covers 7 bases. Germline CDR1 reads MNHNS; CDR2 reads SASEGT. CDR3 size: 13 residues. Unmatched junction bases numbered 9, after V lost 10 bases and J lost 4 bases. This CDR3 is CATSQGRGTEAFF. CDR3 DNA sequence: TGTGCCACATCACAGGGGAGGGGCACTGAAGCTTTCTTT.

In its sample, this clonotype was seen many times. V gene TRBV7-6 combines with J gene TRBJ1-4; D is ambiguous. Germline V CDR1 and CDR2: SGHVS, FNYEAQ. The CDR3 is made up of 14 amino acids. Deletions cut 2 bases from V and 6 bases from J, with 10 bases between. Written as DNA, the CDR3 is TGTGCCAGCAGCTTACCGGGGTGGGATGAAAAACTGTTTTTT. This codes for CASSLPGWDEKLFF.

This clonotype was detected many times. The V and J genes are TRBV7-9 and TRBJ1-2, with D possibly being TRBD1 (5 bases). V lost 5 bases and J 1 base, leaving 11 bases between the germline ends. CDR1 SEHNR and CDR2 FQNEAQ come from the germline V gene (reference sequence). This CDR3 has 14 amino acids. In DNA, the CDR3 is TGTGCCAGCAGCCCCGGGGGTCTTAACTATGGCTACACCTTC. It translates to CASSPGGLNYGYTF. Full variable domain (remainder filled in from reference TRBV7-9 and TRBJ1-2): DTGVSQNPRHKITKRGQNVTFRCDPISEHNRLYWYRQTLGQGPEFLTYFQNEAQLEKSRLLSDRFSAERPKGSFSTLEIQRTEQGDSAMYLCASSPGGLNYGYTFGSGTRLTVV.

The rearrangement links TRBV10-2 to TRBJ2-3; the match to TRBD2 covers 8 bases. Germline CDR1 and CDR2: WSHSY and SAAADI. The CDR3 contains 18 residues. V dropped 2 bases and J dropped 1; count of bases not matched to a gene: 11. This CDR3 is CASSEAPLTSVGTDTQYF. The CDR3 DNA follows: TGCGCCAGCAGTGAGGCGCCCTTGACTAGCGTGGGCACAGATACGCAGTATTTT.

This clonotype was recorded many times. The rearrangement uses TRBV6-1 and TRBJ2-3; 10 bases match TRBD1. CDR1 and CDR2 (germline): MNHNS, SASEGT. The CDR3 length is 16 residues. J was trimmed by 4 bases and V by 1 base; bases with no gene match: 5. The CDR3 region has the DNA TGTGCCAGCAGTGAAGAAGGGGGGACAGGGGCAGATACGCAGTATTTT. This translates into CASSEEGGTGADTQYF.

This clonotype was seen at least ten times. The genes are TRBV5-6 and TRBJ2-3; no clear D. Trimming took off 2 bases at V and 1 base at J, with 8 bases between the two ends. CDR1 SGHDT and CDR2 YYEEEE come from the germline V gene. This CDR3 region has 14 residues. Here the CDR3 DNA reads TGTGCCAGCAGCTTTTTGCGACGCACAGATACGCAGTATTTT. Amino acid sequence: CASSFLRRTDTQYF.

A few counts support this clonotype. The CDR3 DNA reads as TGTGCCAGCCTAAACCTGCGACAGGGGACTGAAGCTTTCTTT. This encodes CASLNLRQGTEAFF. This chain uses TRBV2 with TRBJ1-1; TRBD1 matches at 8 bases. J gave up 5 bases and V 8 bases, and 10 bases lay outside the gene matches. CDR3 length equals 14 residues. The germline V gene encodes CDR1 SNHLY and CDR2 FYNNEI.

In this sample, this clonotype turned up many times. The chain joins TRBV6-5 to TRBJ1-1; D ambiguous. The CDR3 runs 14 residues. Germline assignment: CDR1 MNHEY and CDR2 SVGAGI. Trimming removed 0 bases at V and 4 bases at J, with 9 bases between. CDR3 nucleotides: TGTGCCAGCAGTTACTCGGTGTGGAGCACTGAAGCTTTCTTT. Its translation is CASSYSVWSTEAFF.

This clonotype was seen ten or more times. V and J are TRBV4-1 and TRBJ2-7; 8 nucleotides align to TRBD1. CDR3 length equals 15 residues. The V segment lost 3 bases and the J segment 2 bases; nucleotides outside the gene matches: 6. Germline V gives CDR1 MGHRA, CDR2 YSYEKL. The CDR3 DNA is TGCGCCAGCAGCCAGTCCGGGACAGGAGCCTACGAGCAGTACTTC. Its protein product is CASSQSGTGAYEQYF.

This clonotype was counted ten times or more. The chain uses TRBV6-2 or TRBV6-3 and TRBJ2-1; possibly TRBD2 for D (8 bases). The germline gives CDR1 MNHEY, CDR2 SVGEGT. V dropped 8 bases and J dropped 4 bases, with 21 bases sitting between them. There are 16 residues in the CDR3. Here the CDR3 reads CASDPRGTRGYNEQFF. Written as DNA, the CDR3 is TGTGCCAGCGATCCCAGGGGGACTAGGGGTTACAATGAGCAGTTCTTC.

This clonotype was counted ten times or more. The rearrangement uses TRBV7-8 and TRBJ1-5, with D perhaps TRBD1 (6 bases). The ends were cut back, 1 base at V and 0 bases at J, with 13 bases in the middle. CDR3 length: 17 residues. Germline V gene sequence: CDR1 SGHVS, CDR2 FQNEAQ. CDR3 sequence: CASSLGGAAFSNQPQHF. In nucleotides, the CDR3 is TGTGCCAGCAGCTTAGGGGGGGCAGCCTTTAGCAATCAGCCCCAGCATTTT.

As to this clonotype: This may come from a read error, since a much larger clone is one base off. This chain connects TRBV5-1 to TRBJ1-6; D ambiguous. Per the germline V gene, CDR1 is SGHRS and CDR2 is YFSETQ. The CDR3 covers 14 residues. Trimming took 0 bases from V and 11 from J, leaving 12 bases between them. CDR3 region: CASSLGGNSAPLHF. The CDR3 coding sequence is TGCGCCAGCAGCTTGGGCGGAAATAGCGCACCCCTCCACTTT.